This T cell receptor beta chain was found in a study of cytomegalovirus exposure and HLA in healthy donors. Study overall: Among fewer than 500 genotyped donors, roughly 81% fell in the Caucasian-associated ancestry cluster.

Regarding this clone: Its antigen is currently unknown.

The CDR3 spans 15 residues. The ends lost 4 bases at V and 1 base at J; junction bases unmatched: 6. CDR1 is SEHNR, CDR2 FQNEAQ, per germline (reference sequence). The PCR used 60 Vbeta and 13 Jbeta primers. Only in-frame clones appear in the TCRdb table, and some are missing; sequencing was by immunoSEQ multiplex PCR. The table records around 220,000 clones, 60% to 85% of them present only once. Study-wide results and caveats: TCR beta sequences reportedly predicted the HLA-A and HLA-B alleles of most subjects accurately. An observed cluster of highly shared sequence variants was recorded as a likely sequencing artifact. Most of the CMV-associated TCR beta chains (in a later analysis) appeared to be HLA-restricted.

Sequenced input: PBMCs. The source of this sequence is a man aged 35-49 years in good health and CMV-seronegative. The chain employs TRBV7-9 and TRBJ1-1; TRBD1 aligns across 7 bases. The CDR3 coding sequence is TGTGCCAGCAGCTCCCCAGGGGGTAGGAACACTGAAGCTTTCTTT. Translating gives CASSSPGGRNTEAFF.